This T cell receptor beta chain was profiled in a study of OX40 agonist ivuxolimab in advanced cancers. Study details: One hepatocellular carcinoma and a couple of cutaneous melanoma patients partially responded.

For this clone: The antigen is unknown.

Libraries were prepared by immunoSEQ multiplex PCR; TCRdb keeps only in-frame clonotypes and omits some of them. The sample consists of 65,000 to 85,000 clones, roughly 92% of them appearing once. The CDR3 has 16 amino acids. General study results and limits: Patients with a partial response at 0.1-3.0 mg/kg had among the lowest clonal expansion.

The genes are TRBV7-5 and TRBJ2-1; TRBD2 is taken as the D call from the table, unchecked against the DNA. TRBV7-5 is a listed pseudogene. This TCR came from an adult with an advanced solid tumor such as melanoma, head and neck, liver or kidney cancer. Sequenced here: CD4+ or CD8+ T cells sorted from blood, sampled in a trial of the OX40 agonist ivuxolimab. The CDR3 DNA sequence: TGTGCCAGAAGCTTACGGGGAGCTAGCGAGTACAATGAGCAGTTCTTC. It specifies CARSLRGASEYNEQFF.